Each of the 14 T cell receptor beta chains below was sequenced from the same sample in a study of chemoradiotherapy in HPV16-positive cancers (dated by TCRdb to 2022 to 2024). The protocol used for the library was the immunoSEQ multiplex PCR assay. The clones in this table, taken by TCRdb from immuneACCESS, are in-frame only. Not every clone is retained; where verified, under half of the shortfall comes from an unresolved V gene, and the cause of the rest is unknown. This sample is represented by 9,500 to 15,000 clones; 80% to 90% of them were singletons. In total, the top ten clones hold approximately 2.8% of the sample. The specimen comprised blood, sampled from a patient who underwent chemoradiotherapy. The source is a human donor with HPV-associated anogenital cancer.

The chain links TRBV6-5 to TRBJ2-3, with 9 bases fitting TRBD1. J gave up 3 bases and V 0 bases, and 1 base lay outside the gene matches. The germline CDR1 and CDR2 sequences are MNHEY and SVGAGI. CDR3 length equals 15 residues. CDR3 nucleotides: TGTGCCAGCAGTTACTCCGGGACAGGGACAGATACGCAGTATTTT. This encodes CASSYSGTGTDTQYF.

The chain combines TRBV6-1 with TRBJ2-2; possibly TRBD1 for D (6 bases). This CDR3 comprises 16 residues. Trimming stripped 2 bases from V and 3 bases from J, with 13 bases between. CDR1 and CDR2 from the germline V gene are MNHNS and SASEGT. CDR3 protein: CASSERLGADTGELFF. CDR3 nucleotide sequence: TGTGCCAGCAGTGAAAGACTGGGGGCCGACACCGGGGAGCTGTTTTTT.

This chain joins TRBV11-2 and TRBJ2-7; the D is unclear. Trimming stripped 1 base from V and 5 bases from J, with 3 bases between. The CDR3 contains 11 residues. Germline V gene sequence: CDR1 SGHAT, CDR2 FQNNGV. The CDR3 DNA reads as TGTGCCAGCAGCTTAGCCAACGAGCAGTACTTC. Protein sequence: CASSLANEQYF.

This rearrangement joins TRBV6-1 to TRBJ1-1; D is uncertain. The V gene's germline CDR1 is MNHNS and CDR2 SASEGT. The V and J ends lost 2 bases and 4 bases respectively, with 11 bases between them. The CDR3 is 14 amino acids. CDR3 residues: CASSEIYQATEAFF. In DNA, the CDR3 is TGTGCCAGCAGTGAAATTTACCAGGCCACTGAAGCTTTCTTT.

A few counts support this clone. The CDR3, as DNA: TGTGCCAGCAGTCTGACGACTAGCATGTACTTC. Translation: CASSLTTSMYF. The chain joins TRBV6-1 to TRBJ2-4; 7 bases are shared with TRBD2. Germline values: CDR1 MNHNS, CDR2 SASEGT. V lost 5 bases, J lost 15 bases, and 7 bases stayed unmatched. The CDR3 extends over 11 amino acids.

Of note for this clone: Distinct nucleotide sequences in the sample also encode this CDR3. The chain couples TRBV18 to TRBJ1-4; a possible D gene is TRBD1 (6 bases). The V end was cut by 2 bases, the J end by 5 bases, with 12 bases between. Looked up from germline, CDR1 is KGHSH and CDR2 is LQKENI. The CDR3 consists of 15 residues. The CDR3 DNA sequence: TGTGCCAGCTCACCAGTACAGGGAGCAAATGAAAAACTGTTTTTT. Translating gives CASSPVQGANEKLFF.

The chain recombines TRBV4-3 with TRBJ1-3; no definite D call. Germline loops: CDR1 LGHNA, CDR2 YSLEER. V gave up 1 base and J gave up 0 bases, with 4 bases separating them. The CDR3 loop spans 14 amino acids. CDR3 sequence: CASSQAHSGNTIYF. The CDR3 DNA reads as TGCGCCAGCAGCCAAGCCCACTCTGGAAACACCATATATTTT.

The chain has TRBV18 and TRBJ1-1; D unclear. The V gene lost 3 bases and the J gene lost 7 bases, with 15 bases spanning the gap. Germline CDR1 KGHSH, CDR2 LQKENI. This CDR3 comprises 14 residues. The DNA of the CDR3 is TGTGCCAGCTCACCGCTGGTTGGGGAAGGTGAAGCTTTCTTT. It codes for CASSPLVGEGEAFF.

This rearrangement joins TRBV7-6 to TRBJ2-1, with D possibly being TRBD2 (6 bases). CDR3 length equals 16 residues. Germline loops: CDR1 SGHVS, CDR2 FNYEAQ. Trimming took off 5 bases at V and 5 bases at J, with 19 bases between the two ends. CDR3 nucleotide sequence: TGTGCCAGCAGCCCCCGGGGGTTCCAGGGAAACAATGAGCAGTTCTTC. Residues: CASSPRGFQGNNEQFF.

This clone appeared a single time. The CDR3 reads CASSEIEGDTQYF. For the CDR3, the DNA is TGCGCCAGCAGCGAAATCGAGGGGGATACGCAGTATTTT. The chain has TRBV4-1 and TRBJ2-3; D may match TRBD1 or TRBD2 (5 bases each). Per germline, CDR1 MGHRA and CDR2 YSYEKL. V dropped 5 bases and J dropped 6 bases, with 12 bases sitting between them. This CDR3 comprises 13 residues.

J is TRBJ1-2 and V is TRBV5-4, with 8 bases lining up with TRBD1. Trimming cost V 6 bases and J 6 bases; bases outside gene matches: 7. The CDR3 extends over 13 amino acids. Germline V CDR1 and CDR2: SGHNT, YYREEE (reference sequence). This CDR3 reads CASNYRTGNGYTF. The DNA for the CDR3 is TGTGCCAGCAACTATCGGACAGGGAATGGCTACACCTTC.

The chain joins TRBV19 to TRBJ2-7, with D possibly matching TRBD2 (5 bases). Per germline, CDR1 LNHDA and CDR2 SQIVND (reference sequence). The CDR3 contains 12 residues. V gave up 3 bases and J gave up 2 bases, with 5 bases separating them. CDR3 region: CASSIGAYEQYF. The CDR3, as DNA: TGTGCCAGTAGTATCGGGGCCTACGAGCAGTACTTC.

This clone occurred once. The chain carries TRBV19 and TRBJ2-3; D is possibly TRBD2 (6 bases). CDR1 and CDR2 from the germline V gene are LNHDA and SQIVND (reference sequence). The CDR3 length is 11 residues. CDR3 nucleotide sequence: TGTGAGACTAGTGGCCCAGATACGCAGTATTTT. This translates into CETSGPDTQYF.

The V gene is TRBV11-2, the J gene TRBJ2-1, with 9 bases fitting TRBD2. The V and J ends lost 1 base and 1 base, in that order; junction bases with no gene match: 5. Germline V gene data show CDR1 as SGHAT and CDR2 as FQNNGV. The CDR3 is 17 residues long. DNA for the CDR3: TGTGCCAGCAGCTTAGTCGCGGGGGGGCGATCCTACAATGAGCAGTTCTTC. This codes for CASSLVAGGRSYNEQFF.